Below are 13 T cell receptor beta chains sequenced from a single sample in a study of beta chain features in type 1 diabetes. Expressed TCRB transcripts were sequenced because the isolated RNA had all been reverse transcribed beforehand. Profiling relied on immunoSEQ multiplex PCR, and the TCRdb table lists in-frame clones only, not all of them. The sample shows hundreds of thousands of clones, 15% to 18% of them seen only once. The sequencing input was naive CD4+ T cells from blood. The receptors stem from a man aged 18 to 30 in good health.

This clone was observed a handful of times. The chain couples TRBV30 to TRBJ1-5, with D unclear. The germline V gene encodes CDR1 GTSNPN and CDR2 SVGIG (reference sequence). V was cut by 0 bases and J by 2 bases, with 8 bases left in between. The CDR3 sequence is 14 residues long. Written as DNA, the CDR3 is TGTGCCTGGAGTGTACAGTCTGGCAATCAGCCCCAGCATTTT. Translating it yields CAWSVQSGNQPQHF.

This clone was picked up a small number of times. V and J are TRBV4-3 and TRBJ1-1, with TRBD1 as a possible D gene (6 bases). The CDR3 is 15 residues long. V was trimmed by 4 bases and J by 4 bases, leaving 16 bases between them. Germline values: CDR1 LGHNA, CDR2 YSLEER. The CDR3 protein is CASSRGTPGGTEAFF. The DNA for the CDR3 is TGCGCCAGCAGCCGCGGGACACCGGGAGGCACTGAAGCTTTCTTT.

There are a few counts of this clone. This chain connects TRBV4-3 to TRBJ2-2; no definite D call. CDR3 length equals 15 residues. Trimming pared 0 bases from V and 1 base from J, leaving 6 bases between. Per germline, CDR1 LGHNA and CDR2 YSLEER. The CDR3 spells CASSQETWNTGELFF. The CDR3 DNA reads as TGCGCCAGCAGCCAAGAGACTTGGAACACCGGGGAGCTGTTTTTT.

This clone has a handful of counts. The chain has TRBV25-1 and TRBJ2-1; D is ambiguous. The V and J ends lost 1 base and 10 bases respectively, with 8 bases between them. Germline V gene lookup returns CDR1 MGHDK and CDR2 SYGVNS. CDR3 length: 12 amino acids. As DNA, the CDR3 is TGTGCCAGCAGTGAATCCAGCTGGGAGCAGTTCTTC. Translated: CASSESSWEQFF.

This chain links TRBV9 with TRBJ2-1; maybe TRBD2 (5 bases). CDR1 and CDR2 from the germline V gene are SGDLS and YYNGEE. CDR3 length equals 15 residues. V lost 0 bases and J lost 4, with 11 bases in between. The chain's CDR3 is CASSVDPSGYNEQFF. The CDR3 bases are TGTGCCAGCAGCGTAGATCCCAGCGGTTACAATGAGCAGTTCTTC.

The V gene is TRBV2, the J gene TRBJ1-6, with 8 positions matching TRBD1. In germline, CDR1 is SNHLY, CDR2 FYNNEI. The V and J ends lost 7 bases and 7 bases, in that order; junction bases with no gene match: 9. CDR3 length equals 15 residues. The DNA for the CDR3 is TGTGCCAGCACCACCCCGGACAGGGAAAATTCACCCCTCCACTTT. Translation: CASTTPDRENSPLHF.

Only a few counts were recorded for this clone. The chain couples TRBV2 to TRBJ1-2; 9 bases agree with TRBD1. The CDR3 is made up of 16 amino acids. The V gene's germline CDR1 is SNHLY and CDR2 FYNNEI. The junction had 11 bases not matched to a gene; V was cut back by 6 bases and J by 3 bases. DNA of the CDR3: TGTGCCAGCAGGGGGGGACAGGGAGGAAATCACTATGGCTACACCTTC. Translating gives CASRGGQGGNHYGYTF.

The rearrangement uses TRBV28 and TRBJ2-7, with TRBD1 identical over 7 bases. The CDR3 sequence is 14 residues long. The V gene end was trimmed by 5 bases and the J gene end by 2 bases; junction bases not matched to a gene: 6. Germline CDR1 MDHEN, CDR2 SYDVKM. This CDR3 is CASSRQGKPYEQYF. The CDR3 DNA sequence: TGTGCCAGCAGTCGACAGGGAAAACCCTACGAGCAGTACTTC.

This clone was counted between two and nine times. This chain connects TRBV7-2 to TRBJ2-1; 12 nucleotides match TRBD2. Germline CDR1 and CDR2: SGHTA and FQGNSA. The CDR3 runs 15 residues. The junction had 5 bases not matched to a gene; V was cut back by 2 bases and J by 9 bases. CDR3 nucleotides: TGTGCCAGCAGCTTACTAGCGGGAGGGCCTGGTGAGCAGTTCTTC. Translated, it gives CASSLLAGGPGEQFF.

The rearrangement uses TRBV27 and TRBJ2-5; 7 nucleotides match TRBD1. The J segment lost 4 bases and the V segment lost 5 bases, leaving 16 bases of the junction unmatched. Germline assignment: CDR1 MNHEY and CDR2 SMNVEV (reference sequence). The CDR3 totals 17 residues. CDR3 region: CASSPKQGRVVGETQYF. DNA for the CDR3: TGTGCCAGCAGTCCCAAACAGGGGAGAGTTGTCGGAGAGACCCAGTACTTC.

This clone was counted between two and nine times. The chain is built from TRBV5-1 and TRBJ2-1; 10 nucleotides line up with TRBD2. V was clipped by 4 bases and J by 4 bases; unmatched bases: 5. CDR1 and CDR2 (germline): SGHRS, YFSETQ. This CDR3 has 15 residues. In nucleotides, the CDR3 is TGCGCCAGCAGCCGGACTAGCGGTGATTACAATGAGCAGTTCTTC. This encodes CASSRTSGDYNEQFF.

The V and J genes are TRBV11-3 and TRBJ2-1, with 11 bases lining up with TRBD2. The CDR3 covers 16 residues. Looked up from germline, CDR1 is SGHNT and CDR2 is YENEEA. V trimming: 1 base; J trimming: 4 bases; junction bases outside the gene matches: 3. CDR3: CASSLVAGGLYNEQFF. CDR3 nucleotide sequence: TGTGCCAGCAGCTTAGTAGCGGGGGGGCTTTACAATGAGCAGTTCTTC.

The chain uses TRBV6-5 and TRBJ2-7, with D perhaps matching TRBD1 (5 bases). This CDR3 has 15 residues. The germline gives CDR1 MNHEY, CDR2 SVGAGI. V lost 6 bases and J lost 4, with 19 bases in between. The CDR3 nucleotides are TGTGCCAGCAGGCAGGGCCCCTTCCTTGTGTACGAGCAGTACTTC. Translating it yields CASRQGPFLVYEQYF.